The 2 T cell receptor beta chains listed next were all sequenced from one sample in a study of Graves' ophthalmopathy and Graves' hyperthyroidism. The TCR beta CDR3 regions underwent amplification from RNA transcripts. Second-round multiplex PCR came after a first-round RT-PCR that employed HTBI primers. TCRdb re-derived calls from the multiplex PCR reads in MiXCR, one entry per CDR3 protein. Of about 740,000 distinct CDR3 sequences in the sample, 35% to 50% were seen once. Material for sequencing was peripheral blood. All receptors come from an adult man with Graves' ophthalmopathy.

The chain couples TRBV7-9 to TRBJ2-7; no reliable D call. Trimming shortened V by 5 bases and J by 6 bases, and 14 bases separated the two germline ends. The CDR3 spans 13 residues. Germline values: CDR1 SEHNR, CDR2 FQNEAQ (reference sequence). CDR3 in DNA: TGTGCCAGCAGCCAAGAACAGTTTGGCGAGCAGTACTTC. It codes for CASSQEQFGEQYF.

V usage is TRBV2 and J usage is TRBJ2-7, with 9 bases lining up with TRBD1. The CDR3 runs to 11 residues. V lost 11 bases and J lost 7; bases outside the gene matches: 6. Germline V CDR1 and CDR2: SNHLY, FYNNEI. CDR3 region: CAGDRAYEQYF. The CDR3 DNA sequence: TGTGCCGGGGACAGGGCTTATGAGCAGTACTTC.